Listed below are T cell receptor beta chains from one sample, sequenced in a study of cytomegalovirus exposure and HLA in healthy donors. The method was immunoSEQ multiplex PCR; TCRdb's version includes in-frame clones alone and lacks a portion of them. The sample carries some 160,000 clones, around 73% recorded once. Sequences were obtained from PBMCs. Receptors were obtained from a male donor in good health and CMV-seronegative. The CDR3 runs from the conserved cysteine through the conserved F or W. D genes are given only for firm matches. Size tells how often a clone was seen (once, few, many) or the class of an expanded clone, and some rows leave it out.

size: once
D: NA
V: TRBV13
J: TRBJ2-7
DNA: TGTGCCAGCAGCTCATCCGGGTGGGAGTACGAGCAGTACTTC
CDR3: CASSSSGWEYEQYF

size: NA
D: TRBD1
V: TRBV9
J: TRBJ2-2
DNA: TGTGCCAGCAGCGTAGCTCAGGGGGCGAACACCGGGGAGCTGTTTTTT
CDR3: CASSVAQGANTGELFF

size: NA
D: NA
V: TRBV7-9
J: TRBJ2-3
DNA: TGTGCCAGCAGCTTCAGTACAGGCACAGATACGCAGTATTTT
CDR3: CASSFSTGTDTQYF

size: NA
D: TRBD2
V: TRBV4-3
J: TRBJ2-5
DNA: TGCGCCAGCAGCCGCGGACTAGCGGGGGGGCAAGAGACCCAGTACTTC
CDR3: CASSRGLAGGQETQYF

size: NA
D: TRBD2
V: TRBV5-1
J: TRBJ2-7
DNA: TGCGCCAGCAGCTTGGAAGGGAGGGGATACGAGCAGTACTTC
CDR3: CASSLEGRGYEQYF

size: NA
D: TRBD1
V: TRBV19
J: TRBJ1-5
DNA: TGTGCCAGTAGATGGGACAGAAGTCAGCCCCAGCATTTT
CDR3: CASRWDRSQPQHF

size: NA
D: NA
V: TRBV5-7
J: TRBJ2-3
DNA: TGTGCCAGCAGCTTACGGGGGGCGGCAGATACGCAGTATTTT
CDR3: CASSLRGAADTQYF

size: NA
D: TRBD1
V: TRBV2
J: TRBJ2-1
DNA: TGTGCCAGCGATACAGGGGGCTCCTACAATGAGCAGTTCTTC
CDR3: CASDTGGSYNEQFF

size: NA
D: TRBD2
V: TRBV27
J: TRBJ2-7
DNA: TGTGCCAGCAGTTCCCCGGGAGGGTACGAGCAGTACTTC
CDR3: CASSSPGGYEQYF

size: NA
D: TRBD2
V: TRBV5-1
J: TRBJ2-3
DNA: TGCGCCAGCAGCCCGGGACTAGCGGGGGGGACCACTAGCACAGATACGCAGTATTTT
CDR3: CASSPGLAGGTTSTDTQYF

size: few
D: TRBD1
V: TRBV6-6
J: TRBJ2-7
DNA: TGTGCCAGCAGTTCCCGGACAGGGAAGCCCTACGAGCAGTACTTC
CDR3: CASSSRTGKPYEQYF

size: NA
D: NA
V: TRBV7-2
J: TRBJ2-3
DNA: TGTGCCAGCAGCTTATCGCTAGCTAGTGGTACGCAGTATTTT
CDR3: CASSLSLASGTQYF

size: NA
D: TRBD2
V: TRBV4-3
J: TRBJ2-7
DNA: TGCGCCAGCAGCCAGGATACCGGGACTAGCGGCTCCTACGAGCAGTACTTC
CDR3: CASSQDTGTSGSYEQYF

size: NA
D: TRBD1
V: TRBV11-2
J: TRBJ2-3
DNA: TGTGCCAGCAGCTTTCGCCGATCAGGGGGAGGCACAGATACGCAGTATTTT
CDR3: CASSFRRSGGGTDTQYF

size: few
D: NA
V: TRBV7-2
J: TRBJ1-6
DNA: TGTGCCAGCAGCTTAGTATTCAGGGAAGGATCACCCCTCCACTTT
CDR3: CASSLVFREGSPLHF

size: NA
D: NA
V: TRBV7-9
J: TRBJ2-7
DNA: TGTGCCAGCAGCCACCCCGTCGCTAGCGTTGCCTACGAGCAGTACTTC
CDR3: CASSHPVASVAYEQYF

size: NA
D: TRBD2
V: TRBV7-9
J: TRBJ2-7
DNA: TGTGCCAGCAGCTCTAATAGCGGGTCCCGCTACGAGCAGTACTTC
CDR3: CASSSNSGSRYEQYF

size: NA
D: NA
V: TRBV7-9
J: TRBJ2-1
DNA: TGTGCCAGCAGCTTTGGGGGACTGGGCAGGGGGGTCTACAATGAGCAGTTCTTC
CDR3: CASSFGGLGRGVYNEQFF

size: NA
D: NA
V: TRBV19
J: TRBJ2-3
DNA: TGTGCCAGTAGTATAGATGGAGGGGTTAGCACAGATACGCAGTATTTT
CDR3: CASSIDGGVSTDTQYF

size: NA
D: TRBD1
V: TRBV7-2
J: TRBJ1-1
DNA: TGTGCCAGCAGCTTAGTGCCAGGGGGCGCGGGGACTGAAGCTTTCTTT
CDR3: CASSLVPGGAGTEAFF

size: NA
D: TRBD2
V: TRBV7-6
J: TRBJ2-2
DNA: TGTGCCAGCAGCTCACCAGCGGGGAGCACCGGGGAGCTGTTTTTT
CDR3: CASSSPAGSTGELFF

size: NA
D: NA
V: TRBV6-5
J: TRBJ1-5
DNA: TGTGCCAGCAGGGGAACAGGGTCCAATCAGCCCCAGCATTTT
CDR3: CASRGTGSNQPQHF

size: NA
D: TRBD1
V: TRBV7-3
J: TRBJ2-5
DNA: TGTGCCAGCAGCGCCACAGGGGTAGAGACCCAGTACTTC
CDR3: CASSATGVETQYF

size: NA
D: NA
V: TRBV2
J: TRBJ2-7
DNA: TGTGCCAGCAGCCTTTACAGATACGAGCAGTACTTC
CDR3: CASSLYRYEQYF

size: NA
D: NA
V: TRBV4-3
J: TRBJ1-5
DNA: TGCGCCAGCAGCCAAGATGTCTCCGGGGGTCAGCCCCAGCATTTT
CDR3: CASSQDVSGGQPQHF

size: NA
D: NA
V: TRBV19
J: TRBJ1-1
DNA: TGTGCCAGTACTTTCCTGGGCGATGGTGAAGCTTTCTTT
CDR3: CASTFLGDGEAFF

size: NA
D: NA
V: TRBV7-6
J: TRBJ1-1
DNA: TGTGCCAGCAGCCCCCCCCTCACTGAAGCTTTCTTT
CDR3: CASSPPLTEAFF

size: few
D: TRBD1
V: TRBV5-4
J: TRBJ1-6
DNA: TGTGCCAGCAGCTTGTTGGGGGGACAGGCCAATTCACCCCTCCACTTT
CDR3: CASSLLGGQANSPLHF

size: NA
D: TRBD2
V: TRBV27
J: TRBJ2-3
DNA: TGTGCCAGCGGGTCTAGCGGGAGTACCGATACGCAGTATTTT
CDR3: CASGSSGSTDTQYF

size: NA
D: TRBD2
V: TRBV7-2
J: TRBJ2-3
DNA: TGTGCCAGCAGCTTAGGTGGGACTAGGACAGATACGCAGTATTTT
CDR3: CASSLGGTRTDTQYF

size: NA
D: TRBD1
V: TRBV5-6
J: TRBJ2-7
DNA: TGTGCCAGCAGCTTGGAGGGACAGGGGTTCTCCTACGAGCAGTACTTC
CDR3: CASSLEGQGFSYEQYF

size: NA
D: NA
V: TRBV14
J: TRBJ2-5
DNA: TGTGCCAGCAGCCCATGGGGGGAGTCAAGAGAGACCCAGTACTTC
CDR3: CASSPWGESRETQYF

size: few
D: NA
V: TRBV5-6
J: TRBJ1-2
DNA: TGTGCCAGCAGCTTGGGCGGGGCCCCGGCCACCTATGGCTACACCTTC
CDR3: CASSLGGAPATYGYTF

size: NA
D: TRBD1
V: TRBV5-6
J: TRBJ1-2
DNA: TGTGCCAGCATCTCTTTCGGCGGACAGGGGGTTATTGATGGCTACACCTTC
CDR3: CASISFGGQGVIDGYTF

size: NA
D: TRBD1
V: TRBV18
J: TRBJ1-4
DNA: TGTGCCAGCTCACCTCGACAGGGAGAGGGTGAAAAACTGTTTTTT
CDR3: CASSPRQGEGEKLFF

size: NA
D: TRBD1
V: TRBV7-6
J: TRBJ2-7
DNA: TGTGCCAGCAGCTTCGACAGGGGCTACGAGCAGTACTTC
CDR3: CASSFDRGYEQYF

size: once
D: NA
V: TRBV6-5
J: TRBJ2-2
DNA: TGTGCCAGCAGTTACCCAGCGCGGGGCGGGGTCGGGGAGCTGTTTTTT
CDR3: CASSYPARGGVGELFF

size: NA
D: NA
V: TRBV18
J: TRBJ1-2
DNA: TGTGCCAGCTCACCCCCAGGGATACTCTATGGCTACACCTTC
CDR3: CASSPPGILYGYTF

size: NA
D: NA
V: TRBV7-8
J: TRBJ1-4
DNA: TGTGCCAGCAGCCCTAGGGACATCCCTAATGAAAAACTGTTTTTT
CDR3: CASSPRDIPNEKLFF

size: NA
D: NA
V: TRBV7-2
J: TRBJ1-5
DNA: TGTGCCAGCAGCTTAGAAAGGGGATCTCAGCCCCAGCATTTT
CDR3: CASSLERGSQPQHF

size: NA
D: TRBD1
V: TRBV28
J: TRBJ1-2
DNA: TGTGCCTGCAGTGGACAGGGTTACTATGGCTACACCTTC
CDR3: CACSGQGYYGYTF

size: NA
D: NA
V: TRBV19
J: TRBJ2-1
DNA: TGTGCCAGTAGTAACCCGACTCGCAAGCAGTTCTTC
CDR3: CASSNPTRKQFF

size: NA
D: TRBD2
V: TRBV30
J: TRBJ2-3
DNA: TGTGCCTGGAGGCTAGCGGGAGGGGCGGCAGATACGCAGTATTTT
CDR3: CAWRLAGGAADTQYF

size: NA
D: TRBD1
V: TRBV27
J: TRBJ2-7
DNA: TGTGCCAGCACACGGACAGGGAGCTCCTACGAGCAGTACTTC
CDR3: CASTRTGSSYEQYF

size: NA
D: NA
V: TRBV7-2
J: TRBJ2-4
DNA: TGTGCCAGCAGCTTAGGGGGCGCGGTGAACATTCAGTACTTC
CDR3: CASSLGGAVNIQYF

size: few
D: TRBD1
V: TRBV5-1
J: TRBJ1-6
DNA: TGCGCCAGCAGCCCCTGGACAGGGGGTACTCCCCTCCACTTT
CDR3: CASSPWTGGTPLHF

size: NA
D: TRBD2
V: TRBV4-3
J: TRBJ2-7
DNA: TGCGCCAGCAGCCAAAAGGCGGGAGAGAAGATCTACGAGCAGTACTTC
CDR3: CASSQKAGEKIYEQYF

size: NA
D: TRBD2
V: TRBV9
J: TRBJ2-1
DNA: TGTGCCAGCAGCGAGGGACTAGATAACGCTGAGCAGTTCTTC
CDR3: CASSEGLDNAEQFF

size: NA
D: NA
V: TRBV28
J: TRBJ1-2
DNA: TGTGCCAGCAGTTGGAGGGCGCGACCGGGGGGCTACACCTTC
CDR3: CASSWRARPGGYTF

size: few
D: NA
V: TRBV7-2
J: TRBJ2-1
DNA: TGTGCCAGCAGCTTAACGCAACTAGCTAGGGGTGAGCAGTTCTTC
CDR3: CASSLTQLARGEQFF

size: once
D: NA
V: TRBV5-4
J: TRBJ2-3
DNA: TGTGCCAGCAGTAGCGGCACAGATACGCAGTATTTT
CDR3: CASSSGTDTQYF

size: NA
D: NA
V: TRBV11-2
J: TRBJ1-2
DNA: TGTGCCAGCAGCCTCGGACCGCAGGAGGTCTATGGCTACACCTTC
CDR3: CASSLGPQEVYGYTF

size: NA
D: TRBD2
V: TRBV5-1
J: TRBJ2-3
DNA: TGCGCCAGCAGCTCCCACCAGAACGGGACTAGAAGGAGCACAGATACGCAGTATTTT
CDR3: CASSSHQNGTRRSTDTQYF

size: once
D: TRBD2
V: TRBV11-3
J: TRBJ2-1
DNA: TGTGCCAGCAGCGACCGACTAGCGGGGGGCGGCGAGCAGTTCTTC
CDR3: CASSDRLAGGGEQFF

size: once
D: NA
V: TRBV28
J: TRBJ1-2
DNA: TGTGCCAGCAAAAAGGGGGGGGGCAGCTATGGCTACACCTTC
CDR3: CASKKGGGSYGYTF

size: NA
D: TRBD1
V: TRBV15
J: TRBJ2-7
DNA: TGTGCCACCAGCCGGGACAGGGGGCAATACGAGCAGTACTTC
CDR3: CATSRDRGQYEQYF

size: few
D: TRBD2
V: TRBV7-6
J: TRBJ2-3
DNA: TGTGCCAGCGGGGCGGGGGACAGCACAGATACGCAGTATTTT
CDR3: CASGAGDSTDTQYF

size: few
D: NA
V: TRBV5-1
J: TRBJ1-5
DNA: TGCGCCAGCAGCTTGGAAGGACAGACAAATCAGCCCCAGCATTTT
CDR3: CASSLEGQTNQPQHF